These 22 T cell receptor beta chains came from one sample sequenced in a study of memory CD4+ T cells and cytomegalovirus serostatus. Clones were sequenced by immunoSEQ multiplex PCR, and TCRdb holds only the in-frame ones, with some missing. The repertoire includes about 73,000 clones, approximately 78% of them detected once, and 2.5% to 3% sits in the top ten. The sort gate was single viable CD3+CD4+CD8-CD45RO+ cells for memory CD4+ T cells. Sequenced material: memory CD4+ T cells from blood. The origin of the receptors is an adult in good health and CMV-seropositive.

This clone has a handful of counts. The rearrangement uses TRBV7-9 and TRBJ1-3; TRBD1 matches 8 bases. This CDR3 comprises 13 residues. V lost 5 bases, J lost 8 bases, and 5 bases stayed unmatched. Germline CDR1 SEHNR, CDR2 FQNEAQ (reference sequence). CDR3 coding DNA: TGTGCCAGCAGCCGGACAGGGCGCGACACCATATATTTT. Translated: CASSRTGRDTIYF.

This chain links TRBV13 with TRBJ2-7; the match to TRBD2 covers 9 bases. This CDR3 contains 16 residues. After removal of 2 bases from V and 7 bases from J, the junction contained 12 bases not matched to a gene. Germline V CDR1 and CDR2: PRHDT, FYEKMQ (reference sequence). CDR3 protein: CASSLRGAGGPGEQYV. The CDR3 DNA follows: TGTGCCAGCAGCTTAAGAGGCGCGGGAGGGCCAGGAGAGCAGTACGTC.

The chain combines TRBV19 with TRBJ1-1; possible D gene TRBD1, 6 bases. CDR1 is LNHDA and CDR2 is SQIVND in the germline V gene (reference sequence). The CDR3 extends over 13 amino acids. The ends were cut back, 4 bases at V and 11 bases at J, with 17 bases in the middle. In nucleotides, the CDR3 is TGTGCCAGTAGTACCCCCGGGGGGCTGGTGGCTTTCTTT. Protein: CASSTPGGLVAFF.

In this sample, this clone is medium-sized. The gene calls are TRBV5-1 and TRBJ1-1; the D is unclear. Germline loops: CDR1 SGHRS, CDR2 YFSETQ. The V end was cut by 4 bases, the J end by 1 base, with 11 bases between. The CDR3 totals 14 residues. CDR3 region: CASSTVAGNTEAFF. Here the CDR3 DNA reads TGCGCCAGCAGCACAGTCGCGGGGAACACTGAAGCTTTCTTT.

The J gene is TRBJ1-3, the V gene TRBV7-2, with a weak D call TRBD1 (6 bases). Trimming pared 2 bases from V and 4 bases from J, leaving 9 bases between. Germline V lookup: CDR1 SGHTA, CDR2 FQGNSA. CDR3 length equals 14 residues. The chain's CDR3 is CASSLQGSGNTIYF. The CDR3 DNA sequence: TGTGCCAGCAGCTTACAGGGGTCAGGAAACACCATATATTTT.

This chain joins TRBV7-2 and TRBJ1-1; D gene uncertain. The CDR3 consists of 12 residues. V gave up 1 base and J gave up 8 bases, with 8 bases separating them. CDR1 is SGHTA, CDR2 FQGNSA, per germline. Here the CDR3 reads CASSLGLREAFF. In DNA form, the CDR3 reads TGTGCCAGCAGCTTAGGGCTTAGAGAAGCTTTCTTT.

The V and J genes are TRBV5-5 and TRBJ1-5; tentatively, D is TRBD1 (6 bases). The CDR3 has 13 amino acids. CDR1 is SGHKS, CDR2 YYEKEE, per germline (reference sequence). Trimming left V 3 bases short and J 2 bases short, with 6 bases between. CDR3 sequence (DNA): TGTGCCAGCAGCTGGACAGGCAATCAGCCCCAGCATTTT. It translates to CASSWTGNQPQHF.

The J gene is TRBJ2-3, the V gene TRBV19; D gene uncertain. Germline values: CDR1 LNHDA, CDR2 SQIVND (reference sequence). The length of the CDR3 is 15 residues. Deletions cut 2 bases from V and 2 bases from J, with 11 bases between. CDR3 amino acids: CASSIRVGATDTQYF. The CDR3 region has the DNA TGTGCCAGTAGTATACGGGTTGGCGCCACAGATACGCAGTATTTT.

The chain employs TRBV7-2 and TRBJ2-2; D gene ambiguous. The CDR3 runs to 15 residues. The germline gives CDR1 SGHTA, CDR2 FQGNSA. The germline V and J ends were trimmed by 5 bases and 1 base, with 11 bases remaining between them. CDR3 DNA: TGTGCCAGCAGCAGCCCGGTCAGGAACACCGGGGAGCTGTTTTTT. It yields the protein CASSSPVRNTGELFF.

This clone was seen once. The V gene is TRBV7-9, the J gene TRBJ2-4, with D tentatively TRBD1 (6 bases). The CDR3 is made up of 12 amino acids. Trimming took 5 bases from V and 6 from J, leaving 8 bases between them. Looked up from germline, CDR1 is SEHNR and CDR2 is FQNEAQ (reference sequence). CDR3: CASSLDRNIQYF. CDR3 coding DNA: TGTGCCAGCAGCCTGGACAGAAACATTCAGTACTTC.

This clone was recorded at least ten times. The genes are TRBV7-2 and TRBJ1-1, with a tentative D call TRBD1 (6 bases). This CDR3 has 14 residues. The V gene lost 5 bases and the J gene lost 6 bases, with 16 bases spanning the gap. CDR1 and CDR2 (germline): SGHTA, FQGNSA. The CDR3 protein is CASSPQTGQPEAFF. The CDR3 DNA sequence: TGTGCCAGCAGCCCGCAGACAGGCCAGCCTGAAGCTTTCTTT. The full variable domain, in which reference TRBV7-2 and TRBJ1-1 provide the parts outside the CDR3, is GAGVSQSPSNKVTEKGKDVELRCDPISGHTALYWYRQSLGQGLEFLIYFQGNSAPDKSGLPSDRFSAERTGGSVSTLTIQRTQQEDSAVYLCASSPQTGQPEAFFGQGTRLTVV.

The chain links TRBV9 to TRBJ2-3, with D unresolved. Per germline, CDR1 SGDLS and CDR2 YYNGEE. The CDR3 has 15 amino acids. V lost 6 bases to trimming and J lost 1 base, with 15 bases between them. As DNA, the CDR3 is TGTGCCAGCACCTTTGGCCCTCCGGGCACAGATACGCAGTATTTT. Translated: CASTFGPPGTDTQYF.

This rearrangement joins TRBV7-8 to TRBJ1-1; D is undetermined. Germline V gene sequence: CDR1 SGHVS, CDR2 FQNEAQ. The CDR3 is 13 amino acids. V dropped 3 bases and J dropped 11 bases, with 16 bases sitting between them. The chain's CDR3 is CASSLSSHSTAFF. The DNA for the CDR3 is TGTGCCAGCAGCTTGAGTAGCCACAGTACGGCTTTCTTT. The variable domain in full, completed from reference TRBV7-8 and TRBJ1-1, reads GAGVSQSPRYKVAKRGQDVALRCDPISGHVSLFWYQQALGQGPEFLTYFQNEAQLDKSGLPSDRFFAERPEGSVSTLKIQRTQQEDSAVYLCASSLSSHSTAFFGQGTRLTVV.

This clone has more than one count but fewer than ten. The chain uses TRBV5-1 and TRBJ2-3, with TRBD2 matching over 10 bases. The CDR3 is made up of 17 amino acids. Trimming took 4 bases from V and 3 from J; bases not matched to a gene: 11. CDR1 is SGHRS and CDR2 is YFSETQ in the germline V gene. The CDR3 coding sequence is TGCGCCAGCAGCAGCTTCCTAGCGGGAGTGGATACAGATACGCAGTATTTT. It codes for CASSSFLAGVDTDTQYF.

This clone was found once. The rearrangement links TRBV7-2 to TRBJ1-3; D is undetermined. V was pared by 5 bases and J by 0 bases, with 11 bases between. This CDR3 has 15 residues. Germline V gene data show CDR1 as SGHTA and CDR2 as FQGNSA. The CDR3 DNA is TGTGCCAGCAGCGCCCACAGCAGCTCTGGAAACACCATATATTTT. It translates to CASSAHSSSGNTIYF.

V is TRBV5-1 and J is TRBJ2-1; 10 bases align to TRBD1. This CDR3 comprises 15 residues. The germline CDR1 and CDR2 sequences are SGHRS and YFSETQ. V was pared by 3 bases and J by 5 bases, with 5 bases of the junction left unmatched. The CDR3 DNA sequence: TGCGCCAGCAGCTACGGGACAGGGGAAAACAATGAGCAGTTCTTC. Its protein is CASSYGTGENNEQFF.

This clone was seen only a few times. The rearrangement joins TRBV2 to TRBJ2-7; a possible D gene is TRBD2 (7 bases). The ends were cut back, 6 bases at V and 5 bases at J, with 17 bases in the middle. Germline lookup yields CDR1 SNHLY and CDR2 FYNNEI. The CDR3 spans 14 residues. The CDR3 nucleotides read TGTGCCAGCAGGGGGAGGGGCAGGGGTGACGAGCAGTACTTC. This codes for CASRGRGRGDEQYF.

Comment on this clone: The sample has other DNA sequences that encode this CDR3 too. V usage is TRBV5-6 and J usage is TRBJ2-3, with TRBD1 matching 9 bases. Per germline, CDR1 SGHDT and CDR2 YYEEEE. CDR3 length: 16 amino acids. J lost 4 bases, V lost 4 bases, and 10 bases had no gene match. CDR3 in amino acids: CASSPLGQGGADTQYF. The CDR3 DNA sequence: TGTGCCAGCAGCCCCCTGGGACAGGGTGGTGCAGATACGCAGTATTTT. Drawing the rest from reference TRBV5-6 and TRBJ2-3, the complete variable domain is DAGVTQSPTHLIKTRGQQVTLRCSPKSGHDTVSWYQQALGQGPQFIFQYYEEEERQRGNFPDRFSGHQFPNYSSELNVNALLLGDSALYLCASSPLGQGGADTQYFGPGTRLTVL.

The J gene is TRBJ1-1, the V gene TRBV6-6; tentatively, D is TRBD1 (6 bases). The CDR3 extends over 14 amino acids. Trimming stripped 2 bases from V and 5 bases from J, with 12 bases between. The germline V gene has CDR1 MNHNY and CDR2 SVGAGI (reference sequence). The DNA for the CDR3 is TGTGCCAGCAGTTACACAGTGAGGGGGACTGAAGCTTTCTTT. This translates into CASSYTVRGTEAFF.

The V and J genes are TRBV9 and TRBJ2-7; D uncertain. In germline, CDR1 is SGDLS, CDR2 YYNGEE. The CDR3 is made up of 14 amino acids. V was clipped by 2 bases and J by 6 bases, with 15 bases between them. The CDR3: CASSVGSLPSEQYF. For the CDR3, the DNA is TGTGCCAGCAGCGTTGGTAGTCTCCCCAGCGAGCAGTACTTC.

The chain has TRBV7-6 and TRBJ2-7; TRBD2 matches 13 bases. The V and J ends lost 5 bases and 3 bases, in that order; junction bases with no gene match: 4. This CDR3 contains 15 residues. Germline V CDR1 and CDR2: SGHVS, FNYEAQ. The CDR3 coding sequence is TGTGCCAGCAGCAAGGGACTAGCGGGGATCTACGAGCAGTACTTC. Its translation: CASSKGLAGIYEQYF.

V usage is TRBV28 and J usage is TRBJ2-7; 8 bases align to TRBD1. The germline CDR1 and CDR2 sequences are MDHEN and SYDVKM. V shed 4 bases and J 3 bases; nucleotides not matched to a gene: 8. The CDR3 is 15 residues long. The CDR3 DNA follows: TGTGCCAGCAGTTCTCCGGCAGGGGGCCTCTACGAGCAGTACTTC. This sequence encodes CASSSPAGGLYEQYF.